The clone carrying this TCR beta chain was observed at least ten times. Its antigen is not identified. Trimming pared 3 bases from V and 0 bases from J, leaving 8 bases between. Germline V gene sequence: CDR1 SGHAT, CDR2 FQNNGV. The CDR3 is made up of 14 amino acids. This entry is derived from a study of early T cells in non-severe SARS-CoV-2 infection. The study's findings and limits: Matching results from VDJdb favored anti-spike CD8 responses, leaving private and CD4 specificities undetected.

TCRdb called the 5' RACE reads again in MiXCR, with one record for every CDR3 protein. The sample carries 30,000 to 35,000 distinct CDR3 sequences, 6.6% recorded once. The sequenced material came from whole blood. V usage is TRBV11-2 and J usage is TRBJ1-1; no reliable D call. This sequence originates from an adult who was a healthcare worker with PCR-confirmed SARS-CoV-2 infection or an uninfected control (not recorded which). CDR3 sequence reads: CASSFLDVNTEAFF. CDR3 DNA: TGTGCCAGCAGCTTCCTCGACGTGAACACTGAAGCTTTCTTT.